One sample yielded the 17 T cell receptor beta chains listed below, sequenced in a study of blood T cell repertoires in COVID-19. Repertoires were generated with immunoSEQ multiplex PCR, while TCRdb's copy carries only in-frame clones and drops some. In the table there are about 250,000 clones, roughly nine tenths of which are singletons. Sequenced sample: PBMCs or T cells enriched from blood (not recorded which). These receptors originate from a woman aged 45-60 years who had recovered from COVID-19.

This chain connects TRBV10-2 to TRBJ1-1; 10 nucleotides match TRBD1. The CDR3 consists of 13 residues. CDR1 is WSHSY and CDR2 is SAAADI in the germline V gene. J lost 2 bases, V lost 8 bases, and 2 bases had no gene match. The CDR3 DNA follows: TGCGCCAGCGGGACAGGGGCTAACACTGAAGCTTTCTTT. Its translation is CASGTGANTEAFF.

The chain combines TRBV19 with TRBJ1-1; possibly TRBD1 for D (5 bases). From germline, CDR1 is LNHDA and CDR2 SQIVND (reference sequence). The CDR3 is 14 amino acids. Trimming cost V 3 bases and J 10 bases, with 18 bases left between them. DNA for the CDR3: TGTGCCAGTAGTATTAGTGACAGACCCGTAGGAGCTTTCTTT. It yields the protein CASSISDRPVGAFF.

The chain's CDR3 is CASSSFQEQHF. Written as DNA, the CDR3 is TGTGCCAGCAGTTCGTTCCAAGAGCAGCATTTT. This chain links TRBV28 with TRBJ1-5; D is ambiguous. The CDR3 totals 11 residues. The V and J ends lost 4 bases and 13 bases respectively, with 11 bases between them. Germline V gene data show CDR1 as MDHEN and CDR2 as SYDVKM.

This clone has only one observation. The V call is TRBV27, the J call TRBJ2-3; 11 bases are shared with TRBD1. Trimming took 4 bases from V and 5 from J; bases not matched to a gene: 8. The germline V gene has CDR1 MNHEY and CDR2 SMNVEV (reference sequence). This CDR3 is 16 amino acids long. This chain's CDR3 is CASSSGQGAGRDTQYF. CDR3 DNA sequence: TGTGCCAGCAGTTCCGGACAGGGGGCAGGTAGAGATACGCAGTATTTT.

This clone was observed once. This chain links TRBV11-3 with TRBJ2-2; TRBD2 agrees at 8 bases. The CDR3 extends over 15 amino acids. With V trimmed by 3 bases and J by 4 bases, 4 bases remained unmatched. Germline assignment: CDR1 SGHNT and CDR2 YENEEA. The chain's CDR3 is CASSFGGTSTGELFF. The CDR3 DNA follows: TGTGCCAGCAGCTTTGGAGGGACTAGCACCGGGGAGCTGTTTTTT.

The J gene is TRBJ2-4, the V gene TRBV2; 8 positions agree with TRBD2. This CDR3 contains 13 residues. V shed 7 bases and J 12 bases; nucleotides not matched to a gene: 11. Per germline, CDR1 SNHLY and CDR2 FYNNEI. CDR3 nucleotide sequence: TGTGCCAGCACCCCTAAGGACGGGAGGGATCAGTACTTC. It encodes CASTPKDGRDQYF. The whole variable domain, remainder taken from reference TRBV2 and TRBJ2-4, is EPEVTQTPSHQVTQMGQEVILRCVPISNHLYFYWYRQILGQKVEFLVSFYNNEISEKSEIFDDQFSVERPDGSNFTLKIRSTKLEDSAMYFCASTPKDGRDQYFGAGTRLSVL.

Only a few counts were recorded for this clone. V usage is TRBV24-1 and J usage is TRBJ2-3; weak D call: TRBD2 (6 bases). This CDR3 region has 15 residues. In germline, CDR1 is KGHDR, CDR2 SFDVKD. Trimming stripped 3 bases from V and 2 bases from J, with 11 bases between. The CDR3 DNA is TGTGCCACCAGTGATATGACTAGAAACACAGATACGCAGTATTTT. Translating it yields CATSDMTRNTDTQYF.

V and J are TRBV7-6 and TRBJ2-3; 8 nucleotides line up with TRBD1. The V and J ends lost 1 base and 1 base, in that order; junction bases with no gene match: 1. CDR3 length: 15 amino acids. CDR1 is SGHVS, CDR2 FNYEAQ, per germline. The CDR3, as DNA: TGTGCCAGCAGCTTAGTGACAGGGGGCACAGATACGCAGTATTTT. Protein: CASSLVTGGTDTQYF.

The chain's CDR3 is CASSLGVNPMETQYF. The CDR3 DNA reads as TGTGCCAGCAGCTTGGGCGTGAACCCGATGGAGACCCAGTACTTC. The V call is TRBV5-5, the J call TRBJ2-5; D gene unclear. The CDR3 is made up of 15 amino acids. The V gene lost 0 bases and the J gene lost 5 bases, with 14 bases spanning the gap. Germline values: CDR1 SGHKS, CDR2 YYEKEE (reference sequence).

The chain links TRBV28 to TRBJ1-2; 7 nucleotides match TRBD1. CDR1 is MDHEN, CDR2 SYDVKM, per germline. This CDR3 spans 16 amino acids. V was clipped by 6 bases and J by 0 bases; unmatched bases: 10. CDR3 nucleotides: TGTGCCAGCAGCCCTCTCGGGACAGCTTCTAACTATGGCTACACCTTC. Residues: CASSPLGTASNYGYTF.

V is TRBV27 and J is TRBJ2-2; tentative D call: TRBD1 (5 bases). V lost 2 bases to trimming and J lost 4 bases, with 8 bases between them. The CDR3 spans 14 residues. Per germline, CDR1 MNHEY and CDR2 SMNVEV (reference sequence). The CDR3 here is CASSLQGTTGELFF. Here the CDR3 DNA reads TGTGCCAGCAGTTTACAGGGTACCACCGGGGAGCTGTTTTTT.

The chain links TRBV6-5 to TRBJ1-2, with TRBD1 matching 8 bases. V lost 6 bases to trimming and J lost 8 bases; unmatched junction nucleotides: 8. The CDR3 contains 13 residues. CDR1 and CDR2 from the germline V gene are MNHEY and SVGAGI. CDR3 sequence: CASRRGQENGYTF. The CDR3 bases are TGTGCCAGCAGAAGGGGACAGGAGAACGGCTACACCTTC.

This clone has just a few counts. The chain carries TRBV11-2 and TRBJ1-3, with a possible D match to TRBD1 (6 bases). This CDR3 region has 16 residues. V was pared by 5 bases and J by 1 base, with 15 bases between. Germline CDR1 SGHAT, CDR2 FQNNGV. CDR3 amino acids: CASSRGQLTSGNTIYF. As DNA, the CDR3 is TGTGCCAGCAGCAGGGGACAACTCACTTCTGGAAACACCATATATTTT.

The chain recombines TRBV7-2 with TRBJ1-6, with D possibly TRBD1 on 6 matching bases. CDR3 size: 14 residues. CDR1 is SGHTA, CDR2 FQGNSA, per germline. The V end was cut by 7 bases, the J end by 9 bases, with 16 bases between. This chain's CDR3 is CASTPQGIGSPLHF. The CDR3, as DNA: TGTGCCAGCACCCCACAGGGTATAGGTTCACCCCTCCACTTT. Complete variable domain (other parts from reference TRBV7-2 and TRBJ1-6): GAGVSQSPSNKVTEKGKDVELRCDPISGHTALYWYRQSLGQGLEFLIYFQGNSAPDKSGLPSDRFSAERTGGSVSTLTIQRTQQEDSAVYLCASTPQGIGSPLHFGNGTRLTVT.

This sequence joins TRBV27 and TRBJ1-4; tentatively, D is TRBD1 (5 bases). Germline-derived CDR1 and CDR2 are MNHEY and SMNVEV (reference sequence). This CDR3 has 14 residues. V shed 5 bases and J shed 2 bases, with 9 bases lying between them. CDR3 bases: TGTGCCAGCAGTCCCAGGGCCACTAATGAAAAACTGTTTTTT. Protein product: CASSPRATNEKLFF. The full variable domain, completed using reference TRBV27 and TRBJ1-4, is EAQVTQNPRYLITVTGKKLTVTCSQNMNHEYMSWYRQDPGLGLRQIYYSMNVEVTDKGDVPEGYKVSRKEKRNFPLILESPSPNQTSLYFCASSPRATNEKLFFGSGTQLSVL.

The rearrangement links TRBV18 to TRBJ2-3; possibly TRBD1 for D (5 bases). The V and J ends lost 3 bases and 2 bases respectively, with 15 bases between them. CDR1 is KGHSH and CDR2 is LQKENI in the germline V gene. The CDR3 consists of 16 residues. The DNA for the CDR3 is TGTGCCAGCTCACCTCGGACATTGTCCCACACAGATACGCAGTATTTT. Translating gives CASSPRTLSHTDTQYF.

This sequence joins TRBV7-6 and TRBJ2-3; 8 positions agree with TRBD2. After removal of 1 base from V and 4 bases from J, the junction contained 7 bases not matched to a gene. The CDR3 covers 16 residues. The germline V gene encodes CDR1 SGHVS and CDR2 FNYEAQ. CDR3 protein: CASSLGGTSLSDTQYF. The CDR3 nucleotides read TGTGCCAGCAGCTTAGGCGGGACTAGTTTATCAGATACGCAGTATTTT.